The 30 T cell receptor beta chains given below trace back to one sample, sequenced in a study of Tregs in tolerant kidney transplant recipients. The repertoire was sequenced with immunoSEQ multiplex PCR; TCRdb's copy has only in-frame clones and lacks some. The repertoire holds about 77,000 clones, with around 98% as singletons. Sequences were derived from CD4+ T cells from blood, sampled before the transplant. Source of these receptors: a human donor who received a combined kidney and bone marrow transplant.

The chain carries TRBV6-5 and TRBJ1-2, with D perhaps TRBD1 (5 bases). Deletions cut 0 bases from V and 7 bases from J, with 12 bases between. From germline, CDR1 is MNHEY and CDR2 SVGAGI. The CDR3 length is 14 residues. CDR3 DNA sequence: TGTGCCAGCAGTTACTCGTTGACAGCTCTTGGCTACACCTTC. Translated, it gives CASSYSLTALGYTF.

The chain carries TRBV7-8 and TRBJ1-2; unclear D gene. The CDR3 sequence is 13 residues long. Germline V gene lookup returns CDR1 SGHVS and CDR2 FQNEAQ. V was pared by 5 bases and J by 3 bases, with 10 bases between. The chain's CDR3 is CASSTGVYYGYTF. CDR3 nucleotides: TGTGCCAGCAGCACCGGGGTCTACTATGGCTACACCTTC. Full variable domain (remainder filled in from reference TRBV7-8 and TRBJ1-2): GAGVSQSPRYKVAKRGQDVALRCDPISGHVSLFWYQQALGQGPEFLTYFQNEAQLDKSGLPSDRFFAERPEGSVSTLKIQRTQQEDSAVYLCASSTGVYYGYTFGSGTRLTVV.

The rearrangement uses TRBV5-8 and TRBJ2-7, with TRBD1 matching 7 bases. CDR1 and CDR2 from the germline V gene are SGHTS and YDEGEE. There are 13 residues in the CDR3. V shed 4 bases and J 2 bases; nucleotides not matched to a gene: 3. CDR3 sequence (DNA): TGTGCCAGCAGCCCGACAGGGACCTACGAGCAGTACTTC. Its translation: CASSPTGTYEQYF.

The gene calls are TRBV7-2 and TRBJ2-3; 8 nucleotides align to TRBD1. Trimming at V came to 1 base and at J to 5 bases, leaving 5 bases not matched to a gene. In germline, CDR1 is SGHTA, CDR2 FQGNSA. This CDR3 comprises 15 residues. CDR3 protein: CASSLDRRGQDTQYF. Here the CDR3 DNA reads TGTGCCAGCAGCTTAGATCGCAGGGGGCAAGATACGCAGTATTTT.

V is TRBV2 and J is TRBJ2-6; 7 bases are a match to TRBD1. The CDR3 is 17 amino acids. Trimming at V came to 6 bases and at J to 2 bases, leaving 10 bases not matched to a gene. The V gene's germline CDR1 is SNHLY and CDR2 FYNNEI. In nucleotides, the CDR3 is TGTGCCAGCAGGGACGCACAGGGGTTAGCTGGGGCCAACGTCCTGACTTTC. Its translation is CASRDAQGLAGANVLTF.

The chain is built from TRBV19 and TRBJ2-5; TRBD1 agrees at 7 bases. Germline assignment: CDR1 LNHDA and CDR2 SQIVND (reference sequence). The junction had 0 bases not matched to a gene; V was cut back by 0 bases and J by 5 bases. The CDR3 loop spans 13 amino acids. The CDR3, as DNA: TGTGCCAGTAGTATAGACAGGGGGGAGACCCAGTACTTC. This sequence encodes CASSIDRGETQYF.

The V gene is TRBV4-3, the J gene TRBJ2-1, with 11 positions matching TRBD2. CDR1 is LGHNA, CDR2 YSLEER, per germline. This CDR3 is 19 amino acids long. V lost 3 bases, J lost 0 bases, and 10 bases stayed unmatched. The DNA of the CDR3 is TGCGCCAGCAGCCAGGAGGGACTAGCGGTTAGGAGCTCCTACAATGAGCAGTTCTTC. This sequence encodes CASSQEGLAVRSSYNEQFF.

The chain is built from TRBV27 and TRBJ2-5, with TRBD1 as a possible D gene (5 bases). Trimming took off 6 bases at V and 1 base at J, with 9 bases between the two ends. Germline values: CDR1 MNHEY, CDR2 SMNVEV (reference sequence). The CDR3 has 13 residues. The CDR3 DNA reads TGTGCCAGCAGCTTAGACAGCCAAGAGACCCAGTACTTC. Translated, it gives CASSLDSQETQYF.

The chain has TRBV19 and TRBJ2-1; weak D call: TRBD2 (5 bases). The CDR3 spans 15 residues. The V end lost 3 bases, the J end lost 2 bases, and 11 bases lay between the germline ends. Germline CDR1 LNHDA, CDR2 SQIVND (reference sequence). The CDR3 bases are TGTGCCAGTAGTATTAGGTGGGGAGCCTACAATGAGCAGTTCTTC. Protein: CASSIRWGAYNEQFF.

The chain links TRBV29-1 to TRBJ2-5; 8 nucleotides align to TRBD2. The CDR3 extends over 14 amino acids. J gave up 4 bases and V 7 bases, and 11 bases lay outside the gene matches. Per the germline V gene, CDR1 is SQVTM and CDR2 is ANQGSEA. The CDR3 bases are TGCAGCGCTAGGACTAGCCCGTTGGGAGAGACCCAGTACTTC. It yields the protein CSARTSPLGETQYF.

The genes are TRBV19 and TRBJ2-7, with TRBD1 matching 7 bases. Trimming removed 5 bases from V and 3 bases from J; junction bases left unmatched: 7. Per germline, CDR1 LNHDA and CDR2 SQIVND (reference sequence). CDR3 length equals 14 residues. The DNA for the CDR3 is TGTGCCAGTAGTTTTCCGGACAGGATCTACGAGCAGTACTTC. Its translation is CASSFPDRIYEQYF.

The V call is TRBV30, the J call TRBJ1-1; D gene uncertain. The CDR3 is 14 amino acids. V was shortened by 2 bases and J by 4 bases, with 14 bases between the two germline ends. Per the germline V gene, CDR1 is GTSNPN and CDR2 is SVGIG (reference sequence). The chain's CDR3 is CAWSLTNAITEAFF. In DNA, the CDR3 is TGTGCCTGGAGTCTAACTAACGCAATCACTGAAGCTTTCTTT.

The table lists this clone with a count of one. The gene calls are TRBV6-5 and TRBJ2-5; 10 bases are a match to TRBD2. CDR1 is MNHEY, CDR2 SVGAGI, per germline. This CDR3 has 15 amino acids. V dropped 8 bases and J dropped 5; count of bases not matched to a gene: 11. CDR3 sequence reads: CASRLALAGEETQYF. The DNA of the CDR3 is TGTGCCAGCCGACTTGCTCTAGCGGGGGAGGAGACCCAGTACTTC.

This chain connects TRBV2 to TRBJ2-7, with D possibly matching TRBD1 (6 bases). Deletions cut 2 bases from V and 3 bases from J, with 8 bases between. Germline CDR1 reads SNHLY; CDR2 reads FYNNEI. This CDR3 comprises 13 residues. The CDR3 nucleotides are TGTGCCAGCAGTGAAAACAGGGACTACGAGCAGTACTTC. Translating gives CASSENRDYEQYF.

The chain joins TRBV11-2 to TRBJ2-2; D gene uncertain. The CDR3 extends over 14 amino acids. The germline V gene has CDR1 SGHAT and CDR2 FQNNGV. Trimming cost V 8 bases and J 1 base, with 11 bases left between them. This chain's CDR3 is CASGLDWNTGELFF. CDR3 sequence (DNA): TGTGCCAGCGGCCTCGACTGGAACACCGGGGAGCTGTTTTTT.

This chain uses TRBV10-2 with TRBJ2-2; TRBD2 agrees at 11 bases. V dropped 5 bases and J dropped 4; count of bases not matched to a gene: 9. CDR3 length: 17 amino acids. Germline-derived CDR1 and CDR2 are WSHSY and SAAADI. The CDR3 DNA follows: TGCGCCAGCAGTCCTAACCCGGGACTAGCGGTCACCGGGGAGCTGTTTTTT. Translation gives CASSPNPGLAVTGELFF.

V usage is TRBV6-9 and J usage is TRBJ1-2; 8 nucleotides match TRBD1. The J segment lost 8 bases and the V segment lost 0 bases, leaving 11 bases of the junction unmatched. CDR1 is MNHGY, CDR2 SVAAGI, per germline. There are 16 residues in the CDR3. The CDR3: CASSYSNDRGLMGYTF. The CDR3 DNA follows: TGTGCCAGCAGTTATTCCAACGACAGGGGATTAATGGGCTACACCTTC.

This chain joins TRBV7-2 and TRBJ2-2, with TRBD2 identical over 7 bases. This CDR3 contains 16 residues. J lost 3 bases, V lost 5 bases, and 9 bases had no gene match. Germline values: CDR1 SGHTA, CDR2 FQGNSA. CDR3 nucleotides: TGTGCCAGCAGCGGAAACGCGGGAGCAGACACCGGGGAGCTGTTTTTT. This translates into CASSGNAGADTGELFF.

The V and J genes are TRBV6-5 and TRBJ2-7, with 7 positions matching TRBD1. V was clipped by 2 bases and J by 2 bases; unmatched bases: 0. The germline V gene encodes CDR1 MNHEY and CDR2 SVGAGI. The CDR3 loop spans 13 amino acids. The chain's CDR3 is CASSYDRAYEQYF. CDR3 coding DNA: TGTGCCAGCAGTTACGACAGGGCCTACGAGCAGTACTTC.

The chain couples TRBV30 to TRBJ2-2, with D unclear. This CDR3 has 14 residues. V dropped 2 bases and J dropped 1 base, with 8 bases sitting between them. Germline V gene sequence: CDR1 GTSNPN, CDR2 SVGIG (reference sequence). The CDR3: CAWSHGGNTGELFF. For the CDR3, the DNA is TGTGCCTGGAGTCACGGCGGGAACACCGGGGAGCTGTTTTTT.

CDR3 bases: TGTGCCTGGAGTGTCCCGGGACAGGGAGTGGTCACTGAAGCTTTCTTT. The encoded protein is CAWSVPGQGVVTEAFF. The J gene is TRBJ1-1, the V gene TRBV30, with 9 bases lining up with TRBD1. Germline assignment: CDR1 GTSNPN and CDR2 SVGIG (reference sequence). The CDR3 covers 16 residues. Trimming at V came to 0 bases and at J to 4 bases, leaving 9 bases not matched to a gene.

J is TRBJ2-3 and V is TRBV2; 11 bases agree with TRBD2. The CDR3 extends over 14 amino acids. CDR1 and CDR2 from the germline V gene are SNHLY and FYNNEI. Trimming took 6 bases from V and 2 from J; bases not matched to a gene: 1. The CDR3 loop reads CASRLAGVTDTQYF. The CDR3 DNA is TGTGCCAGCAGACTAGCGGGGGTCACAGATACGCAGTATTTT.

The chain links TRBV30 to TRBJ2-1; 10 nucleotides match TRBD1. Germline assignment: CDR1 GTSNPN and CDR2 SVGIG (reference sequence). The ends lost 5 bases at V and 7 bases at J; junction bases unmatched: 8. The CDR3 is 14 amino acids. The DNA for the CDR3 is TGTGCCTGGGATCGGGACAGGGGTGGAAATGAGCAGTTCTTC. This sequence encodes CAWDRDRGGNEQFF.

The V gene is TRBV27, the J gene TRBJ1-1; no clear D. Trimming took 6 bases from V and 1 from J, leaving 9 bases between them. The CDR3 spans 13 residues. The germline V gene has CDR1 MNHEY and CDR2 SMNVEV (reference sequence). CDR3: CASSESGNTEAFF. In nucleotides, the CDR3 is TGTGCCAGCAGCGAGTCGGGGAACACTGAAGCTTTCTTT.

The rearrangement links TRBV15 to TRBJ1-4, with D perhaps matching TRBD1 (6 bases). Trimming removed 6 bases at V and 0 bases at J, with 8 bases between. The germline CDR1 and CDR2 sequences are LNHNV and YYDKDF (reference sequence). The CDR3 totals 14 residues. The CDR3 nucleotides are TGTGCCACCAGGAAGGGGGCAACTAATGAAAAACTGTTTTTT. Translated: CATRKGATNEKLFF. Complete variable domain (other parts from reference TRBV15 and TRBJ1-4): DAMVIQNPRYQVTQFGKPVTLSCSQTLNHNVMYWYQQKSSQAPKLLFHYYDKDFNNEADTPDNFQSRRPNTSFCFLDIRSPGLGDTAMYLCATRKGATNEKLFFGSGTQLSVL.

The V call is TRBV6-4, the J call TRBJ1-1; maybe TRBD1 (5 bases). The CDR3 loop spans 13 amino acids. CDR1 is MRHNA, CDR2 SNTAGT, per germline. Trimming shortened V by 6 bases and J by 2 bases, and 10 bases separated the two germline ends. The DNA of the CDR3 is TGTGCCAGCAGAGTAGACAGAAACACTGAAGCTTTCTTT. Protein product: CASRVDRNTEAFF.

This chain connects TRBV2 to TRBJ1-2; 9 nucleotides match TRBD1. CDR1 is SNHLY and CDR2 is FYNNEI in the germline V gene. The trim removed 0 bases at V and 5 bases at J, leaving 7 bases unmatched. This CDR3 is built from 16 residues. The CDR3 sequence: CASSEALQGAGYGYTF. The DNA for the CDR3 is TGTGCCAGCAGTGAAGCGCTACAGGGGGCTGGGTATGGCTACACCTTC.

The chain has TRBV6-1 and TRBJ2-2, with 7 nucleotides matching TRBD2. From germline, CDR1 is MNHNS and CDR2 SASEGT. This CDR3 spans 11 amino acids. V gave up 6 bases and J gave up 8 bases; unmatched junction bases: 0. CDR3 loop: CASRGGGELFF. For the CDR3, the DNA is TGTGCCAGCAGGGGAGGGGGGGAGCTGTTTTTT.

The chain uses TRBV27 and TRBJ1-5; perhaps TRBD1 as D (6 bases). The germline V gene encodes CDR1 MNHEY and CDR2 SMNVEV (reference sequence). Trimming cost V 1 base and J 6 bases, with 16 bases left between them. The CDR3 length is 16 residues. In DNA, the CDR3 is TGTGCCAGCAGTTTATTGGGGGCGCCCGTTGGTCAGCCCCAGCATTTT. It codes for CASSLLGAPVGQPQHF.

This chain's CDR3 is CASSQDPQERYTEAFF. The DNA of the CDR3 is TGTGCCAGCAGCCAAGATCCACAGGAAAGGTACACTGAAGCTTTCTTT. This chain links TRBV4-2 with TRBJ1-1; D may be TRBD1 (5 bases). Trimming cost V 0 bases and J 3 bases, with 14 bases left between them. Germline values: CDR1 LGHNA, CDR2 YNFKEQ. The CDR3 loop spans 16 amino acids.